This TCR beta chain was recorded in a study of CD8 T cells in Susac syndrome. About 0.45 to 1 ug RNA was reverse transcribed with random hexamers. TCRdb re-called the immunoSEQ multiplex PCR reads through MiXCR, storing one row per CDR3 protein. The sample lists over 150,000 distinct CDR3 sequences; approximately 95% were seen once. The study sequenced TCR beta in blood CD8+ and CD4+ T cells. The germline CDR1 and CDR2 sequences are DFQATT and SNEGSKA (reference sequence). The V end was cut by 1 base, the J end by 1 base, with 13 bases between. The CDR3 has 15 amino acids. What was sequenced was CD4+ T cells from PBMCs. The source is a human donor with Susac syndrome. The chain joins TRBV20-1 to TRBJ1-1, with D possibly being TRBD1 (6 bases). The CDR3, as DNA: TGCAGTGCTAGAGCCCCCGGGACAAGGAACACTGAAGCTTTCTTT. Its translation is CSARAPGTRNTEAFF.